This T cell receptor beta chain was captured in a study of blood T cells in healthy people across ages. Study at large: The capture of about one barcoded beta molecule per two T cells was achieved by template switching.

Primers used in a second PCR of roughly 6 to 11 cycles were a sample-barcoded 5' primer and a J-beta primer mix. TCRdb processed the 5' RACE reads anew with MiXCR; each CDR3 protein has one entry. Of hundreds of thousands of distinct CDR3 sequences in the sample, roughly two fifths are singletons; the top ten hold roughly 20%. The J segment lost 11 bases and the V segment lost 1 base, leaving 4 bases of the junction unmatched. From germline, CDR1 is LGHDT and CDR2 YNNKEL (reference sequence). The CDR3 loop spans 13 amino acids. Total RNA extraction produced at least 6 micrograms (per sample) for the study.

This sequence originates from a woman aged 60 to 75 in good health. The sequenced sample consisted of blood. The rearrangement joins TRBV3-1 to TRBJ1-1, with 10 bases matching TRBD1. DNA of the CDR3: TGTGCCAGCAGCCAAGCCGGGACAGGGGAGGCTTTCTTT. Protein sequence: CASSQAGTGEAFF.